This TCR beta chain was recovered during a study of blood T cell repertoires in COVID-19. Study as a whole: There were acute and convalescent COVID-19 samples, and they came from the United States, Italy and Spain. In each case, the material was cDNA or gDNA derived from T cells, B-cell-depleted T cells, or PBMCs.

Looked up from germline, CDR1 is LGHNT and CDR2 is FRNRAP. The CDR3 extends over 19 amino acids. Trimming cost V 5 bases and J 0 bases; bases outside gene matches: 15. Under the authors' procedure: Amplification of reference gene primers provided the estimated nucleated cell counts. Generated by immunoSEQ multiplex PCR, the TCRdb table keeps only in-frame clones and is missing some. V, J and clone size reflect that table, while D and trimming were determined from the DNA. The table has tens of thousands of clones, 86% seen once. Specimen: peripheral blood. This clonotype was obtained from a woman aged 80 or over with acute or convalescent COVID-19. The chain couples TRBV12-5 to TRBJ2-3; 9 nucleotides agree with TRBD1. CDR3: CASGNGRDRATTSTDTQYF. CDR3 in DNA: TGTGCTAGTGGTAACGGTCGGGACAGGGCCACTACTAGCACAGATACGCAGTATTTT.